The next 11 T cell receptor beta chains were all read from a single sample in a study of T cells in Graves' hyperthyroidism and ophthalmopathy. There were TCR beta CDR3 regions amplified from RNA transcripts. The HTBI set primed first-round TCR CDR3 RT-PCR. In TCRdb, the multiplex PCR reads were re-called with MiXCR into one record per CDR3 protein. Of some 420,000 distinct CDR3 sequences listed, roughly 13% were seen once; the top ten hold about 5%. Sequenced sample: blood. These receptors were obtained from a woman younger than 35 with Graves' hyperthyroidism.

The table lists this clonotype with many counts. V is TRBV11-3 and J is TRBJ1-1; D unresolved. The CDR3 spans 13 residues. CDR1 SGHNT and CDR2 YENEEA come from the germline V gene. Trimming removed 5 bases from V and 4 bases from J, with 11 bases in between. The CDR3 loop is CASSNTPGTEAFF. The CDR3 DNA sequence: TGTGCCAGCAGCAATACCCCGGGCACTGAAGCTTTCTTT.

This clonotype was picked up many times. V is TRBV7-3 and J is TRBJ2-1, with 10 bases identical to TRBD1. V was clipped by 3 bases and J by 9 bases; unmatched bases: 5. The CDR3 is 14 residues long. CDR1 is SGHTA, CDR2 FQGTGA, per germline. CDR3 loop: CASSLTGGRGEQFF. CDR3 DNA sequence: TGTGCCAGCAGCTTGACAGGGGGCCGGGGTGAGCAGTTCTTC.

This clonotype appeared many times. The rearrangement joins TRBV28 to TRBJ2-3, with D perhaps matching TRBD2 (5 bases). The germline V gene has CDR1 MDHEN and CDR2 SYDVKM. This CDR3 comprises 16 residues. V lost 5 bases, J lost 1 base, and 16 bases lay in between. This CDR3 reads CASSTRLMPGTDTQYF. CDR3 nucleotides: TGTGCCAGCAGTACCCGACTAATGCCTGGCACAGATACGCAGTATTTT. Supplemented by reference TRBV28 and TRBJ2-3, the full variable domain reads DVKVTQSSRYLVKRTGEKVFLECVQDMDHENMFWYRQDPGLGLRLIYFSYDVKMKEKGDIPEGYSVSREKKERFSLILESASTNQTSMYLCASSTRLMPGTDTQYFGPGTRLTVL.

The chain employs TRBV2 and TRBJ2-1; possible D gene TRBD2, 5 bases. Germline V gene sequence: CDR1 SNHLY, CDR2 FYNNEI. This CDR3 contains 15 residues. The germline V and J ends were trimmed by 3 bases and 8 bases, with 17 bases remaining between them. Written as DNA, the CDR3 is TGTGCCAGCAGTGACGGAGGCTCCAAGGTCGATGAGCAGTTCTTC. This gives the protein CASSDGGSKVDEQFF.

The rearrangement links TRBV4-1 to TRBJ2-1; D may correspond to TRBD1 or TRBD2 (5 bases each). This CDR3 comprises 19 residues. V lost 1 base to trimming and J lost 0 bases, with 19 bases between them. CDR1 MGHRA and CDR2 YSYEKL come from the germline V gene. The CDR3 DNA reads as TGCGCCAGCAGCCAAGTTATTGGTGGAGGTAGGGGCTCCTACAATGAGCAGTTCTTC. Protein sequence: CASSQVIGGGRGSYNEQFF.

A word on this clonotype: It may be a read error: a sequence one base away is much more abundant. The gene calls are TRBV15 and TRBJ2-1; perhaps TRBD1 as D (6 bases). Germline V gene sequence: CDR1 LNHNV, CDR2 YYDKDF (reference sequence). V was trimmed by 0 bases and J by 2 bases, leaving 14 bases between them. This CDR3 region has 17 residues. The DNA of the CDR3 is TGTGCCACCAGCAGAGATCGGGTGACAGGAGCCTACAATGAGCAGTTCTTC. It codes for CATSRDRVTGAYNEQFF.

This clonotype turned up a few times. V usage is TRBV5-1 and J usage is TRBJ1-2; D remains unclear. Trimming took off 0 bases at V and 8 bases at J, with 14 bases between the two ends. Germline-derived CDR1 and CDR2 are SGHRS and YFSETQ. The CDR3 has 14 amino acids. CDR3 region: CASSLGQIGLGYTF. CDR3 sequence (DNA): TGCGCCAGCAGCTTGGGGCAGATCGGCCTGGGCTACACCTTC.

A remark on this clonotype: This may come from a read error, since a much larger clone is one base off. The CDR3 bases are TGTGCCAGCAGTGACCTGACTAGCGGAGGCAGGGATACGCAGTATTTT. Translating it yields CASSDLTSGGRDTQYF. The chain combines TRBV2 with TRBJ2-3; 9 bases are shared with TRBD2. Germline CDR1 and CDR2: SNHLY and FYNNEI. The J segment lost 6 bases and the V segment lost 3 bases, leaving 10 bases of the junction unmatched. The CDR3 has 16 amino acids.

The rearrangement uses TRBV5-1 and TRBJ1-2; 7 nucleotides agree with TRBD1. In germline, CDR1 is SGHRS, CDR2 YFSETQ. V dropped 4 bases and J dropped 8; count of bases not matched to a gene: 17. The CDR3 runs to 16 residues. The CDR3 here is CASSTGTDVVFGGYTF. In nucleotides, the CDR3 is TGCGCCAGCAGCACCGGGACAGACGTGGTTTTTGGGGGCTACACCTTC.

V and J are TRBV5-4 and TRBJ1-1; tentative D call: TRBD1 (5 bases). The germline CDR1 and CDR2 sequences are SGHNT and YYREEE (reference sequence). The length of the CDR3 is 14 residues. With 1 base removed from V and 4 bases from J, the gap between germline ends came to 11 bases. CDR3 in amino acids: CASSLTQGSTEAFF. CDR3 bases: TGTGCCAGCAGCTTGACTCAGGGTAGCACTGAAGCTTTCTTT.

Ten or more counts support this clonotype. The CDR3 region is CSARGTASAAKLFF. CDR3 in DNA: TGCAGTGCTAGAGGGACAGCTTCCGCGGCAAAACTGTTTTTT. The gene calls are TRBV20-1 and TRBJ1-4, with TRBD1 as a possible D gene (6 bases). The germline V gene has CDR1 DFQATT and CDR2 SNEGSKA (reference sequence). The CDR3 runs to 14 residues. V lost 1 base and J lost 10, with 16 bases in between.